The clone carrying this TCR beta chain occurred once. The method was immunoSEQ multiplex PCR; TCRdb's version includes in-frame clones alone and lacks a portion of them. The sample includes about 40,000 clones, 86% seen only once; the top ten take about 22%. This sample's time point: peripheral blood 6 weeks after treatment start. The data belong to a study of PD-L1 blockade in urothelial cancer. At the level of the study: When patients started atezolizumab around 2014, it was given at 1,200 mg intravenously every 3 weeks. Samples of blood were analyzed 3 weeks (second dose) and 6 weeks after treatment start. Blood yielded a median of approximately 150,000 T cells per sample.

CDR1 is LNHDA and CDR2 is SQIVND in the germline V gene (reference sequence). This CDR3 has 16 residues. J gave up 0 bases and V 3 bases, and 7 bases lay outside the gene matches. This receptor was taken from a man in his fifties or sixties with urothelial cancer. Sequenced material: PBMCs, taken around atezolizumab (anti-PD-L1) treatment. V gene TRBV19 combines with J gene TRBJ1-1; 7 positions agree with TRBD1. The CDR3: CASSMFRGSLNTEAFF. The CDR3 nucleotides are TGTGCCAGTAGTATGTTCAGGGGGAGTTTGAACACTGAAGCTTTCTTT. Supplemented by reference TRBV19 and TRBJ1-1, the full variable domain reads DGGITQSPKYLFRKEGQNVTLSCEQNLNHDAMYWYRQDPGQGLRLIYYSQIVNDFQKGDIAEGYSVSREKKESFPLTVTSAQKNPTAFYLCASSMFRGSLNTEAFFGQGTRLTVV.